This is a list of T cell receptor beta chains from one sample in a study of OX40 agonist ivuxolimab in advanced cancers. This table comes from immunoSEQ multiplex PCR, and its TCRdb copy is limited to in-frame clones, with some not included. The sample lists about 79,000 clones; less than 95% were seen once. The specimen comprised CD4+ or CD8+ T cells sorted from blood, sampled in a trial of the OX40 agonist ivuxolimab. The receptors shown here come from an adult with an advanced solid tumor such as melanoma, head and neck, liver or kidney cancer. Both conserved end residues are part of each CDR3. A D gene is named only where the DNA matches it firmly. Rows give clone size only sometimes, using once, few, many, or a class for an expanded clone.

D gene: .; J gene: TRBJ2-5; V gene: TRBV2; clone size: once; CDR3 protein: CASSDLHLQGQETQYF; CDR3 DNA: TGTGCCAGCAGCGATCTACACCTACAGGGTCAGGAGACCCAGTACTTC
D gene: .; J gene: TRBJ2-7; V gene: TRBV6-5; clone size: .; CDR3 protein: CASRLGKGTNEQYF; CDR3 DNA: TGTGCCAGCAGGCTCGGTAAGGGAACAAACGAGCAGTACTTC
D gene: .; J gene: TRBJ2-1; V gene: TRBV28; clone size: .; CDR3 protein: CASTLGGDSYNEQFF; CDR3 DNA: TGTGCCAGCACTCTTGGCGGGGACTCCTACAATGAGCAGTTCTTC
D gene: .; J gene: TRBJ2-7; V gene: TRBV4-1; clone size: .; CDR3 protein: CASSQDTGWYYEQYF; CDR3 DNA: TGCGCCAGCAGCCAAGATACAGGGTGGTACTACGAGCAGTACTTC
D gene: .; J gene: TRBJ2-7; V gene: TRBV2; clone size: once; CDR3 protein: CASSGVQVYEQYF; CDR3 DNA: TGTGCCAGCAGCGGGGTTCAGGTCTACGAGCAGTACTTC
D gene: .; J gene: TRBJ1-2; V gene: TRBV30; clone size: .; CDR3 protein: CAWSDFIEARYTF; CDR3 DNA: TGTGCCTGGAGCGACTTCATCGAGGCGCGCTACACCTTC
D gene: .; J gene: TRBJ2-7; V gene: TRBV7-9; clone size: .; CDR3 protein: CASSHDLGGRSSYEQYF; CDR3 DNA: TGTGCCAGCAGCCACGACCTGGGGGGTCGGAGCTCCTACGAGCAGTACTTC
D gene: .; J gene: TRBJ2-5; V gene: TRBV9; clone size: .; CDR3 protein: CASSVEGTTEETQYF; CDR3 DNA: TGTGCCAGCAGCGTAGAGGGGACCACGGAAGAGACCCAGTACTTC
D gene: .; J gene: TRBJ2-3; V gene: TRBV27; clone size: .; CDR3 protein: CATANPADTQYF; CDR3 DNA: TGTGCCACCGCCAATCCCGCAGATACGCAGTATTTT
D gene: TRBD2; J gene: TRBJ2-1; V gene: TRBV6-4; clone size: .; CDR3 protein: CASSGTSGGNEQFF; CDR3 DNA: TGTGCCAGCAGTGGGACTAGCGGGGGCAATGAGCAGTTCTTC
D gene: TRBD1; J gene: TRBJ2-6; V gene: TRBV2; clone size: .; CDR3 protein: CANLVPTGARGANVLTF; CDR3 DNA: TGTGCCAACCTGGTCCCGACAGGGGCTCGTGGGGCCAACGTCCTGACTTTC
D gene: .; J gene: TRBJ2-3; V gene: TRBV7-3; clone size: .; CDR3 protein: CASSRSGQFTDTQYF; CDR3 DNA: TGTGCCAGCAGCCGAAGCGGACAGTTCACAGATACGCAGTATTTT
D gene: .; J gene: TRBJ2-2; V gene: TRBV4-1; clone size: .; CDR3 protein: CASSQDILGTYTGELFF; CDR3 DNA: TGCGCCAGCAGCCAAGACATACTCGGGACTTACACCGGGGAGCTGTTTTTT
D gene: .; J gene: TRBJ2-2; V gene: TRBV4-3; clone size: .; CDR3 protein: CASSPNALSTSFTGELFF; CDR3 DNA: TGCGCCAGCAGCCCGAACGCCCTGTCAACTAGCTTCACCGGGGAGCTGTTTTTT
D gene: TRBD1; J gene: TRBJ2-7; V gene: TRBV7-6; clone size: .; CDR3 protein: CASSWDSQSEQYF; CDR3 DNA: TGTGCCAGCAGTTGGGACAGTCAAAGCGAGCAGTACTTC
D gene: .; J gene: TRBJ2-7; V gene: TRBV27; clone size: .; CDR3 protein: CASSLYGTNYEQYF; CDR3 DNA: TGTGCCAGCAGTTTATACGGGACAAATTACGAGCAGTACTTC
D gene: TRBD2; J gene: TRBJ2-3; V gene: TRBV9; clone size: .; CDR3 protein: CASSAGLAGTTDTQYF; CDR3 DNA: TGTGCCAGCAGCGCTGGACTAGCGGGAACAACAGATACGCAGTATTTT
D gene: TRBD2; J gene: TRBJ2-2; V gene: TRBV2; clone size: .; CDR3 protein: CASSFSGGLNGELFF; CDR3 DNA: TGTGCCAGCAGTTTTAGCGGGGGGTTAAACGGGGAGCTGTTTTTT
D gene: .; J gene: TRBJ2-1; V gene: TRBV4-2; clone size: .; CDR3 protein: CASSASGEGYNEQFF; CDR3 DNA: TGTGCCAGCAGCGCCTCAGGGGAGGGCTACAATGAGCAGTTCTTC
D gene: .; J gene: TRBJ1-1; V gene: TRBV4-1; clone size: .; CDR3 protein: CASSQDGGRRGRTEAFF; CDR3 DNA: TGCGCCAGCAGCCAAGACGGGGGGCGACGGGGGCGCACTGAAGCTTTCTTT
D gene: TRBD1; J gene: TRBJ2-5; V gene: TRBV7-8; clone size: .; CDR3 protein: CASSLVSGQGEETQYF; CDR3 DNA: TGTGCCAGCAGCTTAGTGTCGGGACAGGGGGAGGAGACCCAGTACTTC
D gene: .; J gene: TRBJ2-7; V gene: TRBV7-8; clone size: .; CDR3 protein: CASRLDGAYEQYF; CDR3 DNA: TGTGCCAGCAGACTCGACGGAGCCTACGAGCAGTACTTC
D gene: TRBD2; J gene: TRBJ2-7; V gene: TRBV7-9; clone size: .; CDR3 protein: CASSLDLAGEQYF; CDR3 DNA: TGTGCCAGCAGCTTAGACCTAGCGGGGGAGCAGTACTTC
D gene: TRBD1; J gene: TRBJ2-2; V gene: TRBV10-3; clone size: once; CDR3 protein: CAIKDRGSNTGELFF; CDR3 DNA: TGTGCCATCAAGGACAGGGGCTCCAACACCGGGGAGCTGTTTTTT
D gene: .; J gene: TRBJ1-1; V gene: TRBV6-5; clone size: .; CDR3 protein: CASSYIQGNTEAFF; CDR3 DNA: TGTGCCAGCAGTTACATACAGGGGAACACTGAAGCTTTCTTT
D gene: .; J gene: TRBJ2-5; V gene: TRBV28; clone size: .; CDR3 protein: CASSHSGGRGETQYF; CDR3 DNA: TGTGCCAGCAGCCACAGTGGGGGGCGCGGAGAGACCCAGTACTTC
D gene: .; J gene: TRBJ1-1; V gene: TRBV9; clone size: .; CDR3 protein: CASSVVPDMNTEAFF; CDR3 DNA: TGTGCCAGCAGCGTAGTACCAGACATGAACACTGAAGCTTTCTTT
D gene: .; J gene: TRBJ1-2; V gene: TRBV19; clone size: .; CDR3 protein: CASSIKWSAFYGYTF; CDR3 DNA: TGTGCCAGTAGTATAAAGTGGTCAGCCTTCTATGGCTACACCTTC
D gene: TRBD2; J gene: TRBJ2-7; V gene: TRBV16; clone size: .; CDR3 protein: CASSQSASGYEQYF; CDR3 DNA: TGTGCCAGCAGCCAATCGGCTAGCGGATACGAGCAGTACTTC
D gene: TRBD1; J gene: TRBJ1-1; V gene: TRBV7-9; clone size: .; CDR3 protein: CASSQLTGGADTEAFF; CDR3 DNA: TGTGCCAGCAGCCAACTGACAGGGGGCGCGGACACTGAAGCTTTCTTT
D gene: .; J gene: TRBJ2-1; V gene: TRBV15; clone size: .; CDR3 protein: CATSWTTSGEQFF; CDR3 DNA: TGTGCCACCAGCTGGACTACTTCGGGTGAGCAGTTCTTC
D gene: .; J gene: TRBJ1-4; V gene: TRBV27; clone size: .; CDR3 protein: CASSFVSDRDNEKLFF; CDR3 DNA: TGTGCCAGCAGTTTCGTATCGGACAGAGATAATGAAAAACTGTTTTTT
D gene: .; J gene: TRBJ2-7; V gene: TRBV19; clone size: few; CDR3 protein: CASSPGVDYEQYF; CDR3 DNA: TGTGCCAGTAGTCCAGGGGTTGACTACGAGCAGTACTTC
D gene: .; J gene: TRBJ1-5; V gene: TRBV6-1; clone size: once; CDR3 protein: CASFDGLLNQPQHF; CDR3 DNA: TGTGCCAGCTTCGACGGACTTCTGAATCAGCCCCAGCATTTT
D gene: TRBD1; J gene: TRBJ1-1; V gene: TRBV7-3; clone size: .; CDR3 protein: CASSPTGGEAFF; CDR3 DNA: TGTGCCAGCAGCCCGACAGGGGGGGAAGCTTTCTTT
D gene: .; J gene: TRBJ1-1; V gene: TRBV10-3; clone size: once; CDR3 protein: CAISESGTANTEAFF; CDR3 DNA: TGTGCCATCAGTGAGTCTGGGACGGCGAACACTGAAGCTTTCTTT
D gene: TRBD1; J gene: TRBJ1-4; V gene: TRBV4-1; clone size: .; CDR3 protein: CASSQDWGWTGEYNEKLFF; CDR3 DNA: TGCGCCAGCAGCCAAGATTGGGGCTGGACAGGAGAATATAATGAAAAACTGTTTTTT
D gene: .; J gene: TRBJ2-2; V gene: TRBV7-9; clone size: .; CDR3 protein: CASSPGGTGELFF; CDR3 DNA: TGTGCCAGCAGCCCAGGGGGGACCGGGGAGCTGTTTTTT
D gene: TRBD2; J gene: TRBJ2-3; V gene: TRBV6-1; clone size: .; CDR3 protein: CASSEFSGRIKYTDTQYF; CDR3 DNA: TGTGCCAGCAGTGAATTTAGCGGGAGGATAAAATACACAGATACGCAGTATTTT
D gene: .; J gene: TRBJ2-7; V gene: TRBV7-6; clone size: .; CDR3 protein: CASSPLGGRDEQYF; CDR3 DNA: TGTGCCAGCAGCCCGCTGGGGGGACGGGACGAGCAGTACTTC
D gene: TRBD2; J gene: TRBJ2-7; V gene: TRBV5-4; clone size: .; CDR3 protein: CASSLSGGVSYEQYF; CDR3 DNA: TGTGCCAGCAGCTTGAGCGGGGGGGTTTCCTACGAGCAGTACTTC
D gene: TRBD2; J gene: TRBJ2-7; V gene: TRBV29-1; clone size: .; CDR3 protein: CSASGTSYEQYF; CDR3 DNA: TGCAGCGCCAGCGGGACTAGTTACGAGCAGTACTTC
D gene: .; J gene: TRBJ1-2; V gene: TRBV28; clone size: .; CDR3 protein: CASSLDRDGYTF; CDR3 DNA: TGTGCCAGCAGTTTGGACCGTGATGGCTACACCTTC
D gene: .; J gene: TRBJ2-2; V gene: TRBV7-6; clone size: .; CDR3 protein: CASFPNDRTTGELFF; CDR3 DNA: TGTGCCAGCTTCCCTAATGACAGAACCACCGGGGAGCTGTTTTTT
D gene: .; J gene: TRBJ1-1; V gene: TRBV5-6; clone size: .; CDR3 protein: CASSFGDQAFF; CDR3 DNA: TGTGCCAGCAGCTTCGGGGACCAGGCTTTCTTT
D gene: .; J gene: TRBJ1-1; V gene: TRBV20-1; clone size: .; CDR3 protein: CSARVAEAFF; CDR3 DNA: TGCAGTGCTAGGGTGGCTGAAGCTTTCTTT
D gene: .; J gene: TRBJ2-3; V gene: TRBV7-6; clone size: .; CDR3 protein: CASSSSLTDTQYF; CDR3 DNA: TGTGCCAGCAGCTCCTCACTAACAGATACGCAGTATTTT
D gene: .; J gene: TRBJ2-7; V gene: TRBV21-1; clone size: .; CDR3 protein: CASSKERKKTGAGEQYF; CDR3 DNA: TGTGCCAGCAGCAAAGAGAGAAAAAAGACAGGGGCCGGCGAGCAGTACTTC
D gene: .; J gene: TRBJ1-4; V gene: TRBV28; clone size: once; CDR3 protein: CASKKDGGGSEKLFF; CDR3 DNA: TGTGCCAGCAAGAAAGACGGAGGGGGGTCGGAAAAACTGTTTTTT
D gene: TRBD2; J gene: TRBJ2-5; V gene: TRBV16; clone size: .; CDR3 protein: CASSGGVTVSAGGETQYF; CDR3 DNA: TGTGCCAGCAGCGGGGGGGTTACCGTCTCAGCGGGAGGAGAGACCCAGTACTTC
D gene: .; J gene: TRBJ1-2; V gene: TRBV4-1; clone size: .; CDR3 protein: CASSLPVDNGASGYTF; CDR3 DNA: TGCGCCAGCAGCCTCCCAGTCGACAACGGGGCGAGCGGCTACACCTTC
D gene: TRBD1; J gene: TRBJ1-2; V gene: TRBV27; clone size: .; CDR3 protein: CASSTTGAPNIYGYTF; CDR3 DNA: TGTGCCAGCAGTACAACAGGGGCCCCAAACATCTATGGCTACACCTTC
D gene: TRBD1; J gene: TRBJ1-2; V gene: TRBV28; clone size: .; CDR3 protein: CASSSGGFYGYTF; CDR3 DNA: TGTGCCAGCAGCTCAGGGGGATTCTATGGCTACACCTTC
D gene: TRBD1; J gene: TRBJ1-4; V gene: TRBV27; clone size: .; CDR3 protein: CASRQTGLDEKLFF; CDR3 DNA: TGTGCCAGCAGACAGACAGGGTTAGACGAAAAACTGTTTTTT